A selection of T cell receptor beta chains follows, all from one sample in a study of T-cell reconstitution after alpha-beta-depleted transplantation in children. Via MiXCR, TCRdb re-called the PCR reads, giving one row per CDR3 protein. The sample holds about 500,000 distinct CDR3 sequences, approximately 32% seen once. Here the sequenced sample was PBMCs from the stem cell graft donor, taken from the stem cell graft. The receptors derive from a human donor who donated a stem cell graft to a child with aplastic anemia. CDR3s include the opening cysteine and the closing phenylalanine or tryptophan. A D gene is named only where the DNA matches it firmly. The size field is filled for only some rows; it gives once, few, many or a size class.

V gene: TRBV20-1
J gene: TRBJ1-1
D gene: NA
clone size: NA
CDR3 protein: CSADPGEKGSTEAFF
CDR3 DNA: TGCAGTGCTGACCCAGGGGAAAAGGGATCCACTGAAGCTTTCTTT

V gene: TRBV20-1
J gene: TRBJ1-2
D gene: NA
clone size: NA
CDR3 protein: CSAADRSYGYTF
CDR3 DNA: TGCAGTGCTGCCGACCGGAGCTATGGCTACACCTTC

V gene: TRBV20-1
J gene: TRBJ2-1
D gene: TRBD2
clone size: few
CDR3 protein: CSARVAGRSYNEQFF
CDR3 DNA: TGCAGTGCTAGAGTAGCGGGACGCTCCTACAATGAGCAGTTCTTC

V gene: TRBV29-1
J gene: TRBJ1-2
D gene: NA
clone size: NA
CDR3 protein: CSVEGRTRGGYTF
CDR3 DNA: TGCAGCGTCGAGGGTAGGACCCGGGGTGGCTACACCTTC

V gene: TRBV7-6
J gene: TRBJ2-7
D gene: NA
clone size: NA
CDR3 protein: CASSGRGRESYEQYF
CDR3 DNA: TGTGCCAGCAGCGGCAGGGGCCGTGAGTCCTACGAGCAGTACTTC

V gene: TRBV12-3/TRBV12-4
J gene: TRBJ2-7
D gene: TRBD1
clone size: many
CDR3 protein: CASSWGQGSYEQYF
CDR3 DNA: TGTGCCAGCAGTTGGGGACAGGGCTCCTACGAGCAGTACTTC

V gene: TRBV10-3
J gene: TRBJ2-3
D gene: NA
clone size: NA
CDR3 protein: CAISESREDTQYF
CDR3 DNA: TGTGCCATCAGTGAGTCGAGGGAAGATACGCAGTATTTT

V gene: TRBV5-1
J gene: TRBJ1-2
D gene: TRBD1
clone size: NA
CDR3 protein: CASSRQGRDYGYTF
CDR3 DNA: TGCGCCAGCAGCCGACAGGGCAGGGACTATGGCTACACCTTC

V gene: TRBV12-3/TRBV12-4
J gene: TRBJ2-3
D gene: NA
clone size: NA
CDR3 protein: CASSPETSKITDTQYF
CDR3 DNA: TGTGCCAGCAGCCCGGAAACGTCCAAAATCACAGATACGCAGTATTTT

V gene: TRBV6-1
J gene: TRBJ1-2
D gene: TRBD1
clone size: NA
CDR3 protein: CASSHPETGNYGYTF
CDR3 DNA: TGTGCCAGCAGCCATCCCGAGACAGGGAACTATGGCTACACCTTC

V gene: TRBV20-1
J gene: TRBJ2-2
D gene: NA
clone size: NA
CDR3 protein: CSAISGLPNTGELFF
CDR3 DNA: TGCAGTGCTATCAGCGGACTACCGAACACCGGGGAGCTGTTTTTT

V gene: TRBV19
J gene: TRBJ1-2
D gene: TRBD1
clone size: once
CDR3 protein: CASSRQGASNFDYGYTF
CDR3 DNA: TGTGCCAGTAGTAGACAGGGGGCCTCGAATTTTGACTATGGCTACACCTTC

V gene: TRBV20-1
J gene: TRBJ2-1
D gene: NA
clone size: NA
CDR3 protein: CSAESDEQFF
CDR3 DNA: TGCAGTGCTGAGAGTGATGAGCAGTTCTTC

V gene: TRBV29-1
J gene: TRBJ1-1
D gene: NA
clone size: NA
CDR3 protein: CSVGRRGPMNTEAFF
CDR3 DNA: TGCAGCGTTGGGAGGAGGGGTCCGATGAACACTGAAGCTTTCTTT

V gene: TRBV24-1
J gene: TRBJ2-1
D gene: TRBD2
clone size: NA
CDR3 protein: CATSDRTSYYEQFF
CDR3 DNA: TGTGCCACCAGTGATAGGACTAGCTATTATGAGCAGTTCTTC

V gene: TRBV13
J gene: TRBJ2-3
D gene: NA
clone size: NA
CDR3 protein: CASSGRGSTDTQYF
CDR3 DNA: TGTGCCAGCAGCGGGCGAGGTAGCACAGATACGCAGTATTTT

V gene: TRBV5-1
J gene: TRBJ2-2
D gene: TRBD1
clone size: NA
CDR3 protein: CASSLARGPTGELFF
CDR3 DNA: TGCGCCAGCAGCTTGGCCAGGGGGCCCACCGGGGAGCTGTTTTTT

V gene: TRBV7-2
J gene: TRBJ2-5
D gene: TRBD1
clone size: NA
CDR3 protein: CASSSASGGQETQYF
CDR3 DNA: TGTGCCAGCAGCTCCGCTTCAGGGGGCCAAGAGACCCAGTACTTC

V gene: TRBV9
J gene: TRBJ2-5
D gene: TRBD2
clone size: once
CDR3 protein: CASSVAGGMKEETQYF
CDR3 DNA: TGTGCCAGCAGCGTAGCCGGGGGGATGAAAGAGGAGACCCAGTACTTC

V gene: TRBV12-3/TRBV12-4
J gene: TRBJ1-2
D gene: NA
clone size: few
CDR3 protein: CASTPRKKGYTF
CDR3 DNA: TGTGCCAGCACCCCTCGCAAGAAAGGCTACACCTTC

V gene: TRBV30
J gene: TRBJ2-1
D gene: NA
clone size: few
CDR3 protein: CAWSSRARGYNEQFF
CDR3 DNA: TGTGCCTGGAGTTCCCGGGCCAGGGGCTACAATGAGCAGTTCTTC

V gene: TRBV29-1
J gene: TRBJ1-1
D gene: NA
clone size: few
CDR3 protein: CSSRRGPDTEAFF
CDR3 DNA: TGCAGCTCCCGTCGGGGGCCCGACACTGAAGCTTTCTTT

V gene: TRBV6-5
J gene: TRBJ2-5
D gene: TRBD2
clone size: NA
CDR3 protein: CASNYPAGEGQETQYF
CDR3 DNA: TGTGCCAGCAATTACCCAGCGGGAGAGGGTCAAGAGACCCAGTACTTC

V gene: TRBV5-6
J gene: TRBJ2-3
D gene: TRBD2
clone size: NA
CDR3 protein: CASSFLAGVDTQYF
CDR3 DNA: TGTGCCAGCAGCTTTCTAGCGGGAGTGGATACGCAGTATTTT

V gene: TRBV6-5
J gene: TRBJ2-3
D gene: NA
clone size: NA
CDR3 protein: CASSYAQGPYTQYF
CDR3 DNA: TGTGCCAGCAGTTACGCCCAGGGACCATATACGCAGTATTTT

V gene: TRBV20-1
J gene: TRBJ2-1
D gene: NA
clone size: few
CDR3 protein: CSHFSTAYNEQFF
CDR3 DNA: TGCAGTCACTTTAGTACAGCGTACAATGAGCAGTTCTTC

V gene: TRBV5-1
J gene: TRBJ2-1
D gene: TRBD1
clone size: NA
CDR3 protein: CASSSGTVDNEQFF
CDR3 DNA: TGCGCCAGCAGCTCAGGGACAGTAGACAATGAGCAGTTCTTC

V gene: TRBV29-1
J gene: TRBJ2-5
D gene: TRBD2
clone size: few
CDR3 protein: CSAGPRLAGEETQYF
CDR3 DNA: TGCAGCGCTGGGCCAAGACTAGCGGGAGAAGAGACCCAGTACTTC

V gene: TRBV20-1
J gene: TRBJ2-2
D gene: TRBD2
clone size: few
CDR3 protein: CSASTSGRATGELFF
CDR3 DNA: TGCAGTGCTAGCACTAGCGGGAGGGCAACCGGGGAGCTGTTTTTT

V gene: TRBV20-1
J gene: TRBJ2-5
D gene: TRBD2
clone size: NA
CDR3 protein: CSARGWAGASETQYF
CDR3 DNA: TGCAGTGCTAGAGGGTGGGCGGGAGCGTCGGAGACCCAGTACTTC

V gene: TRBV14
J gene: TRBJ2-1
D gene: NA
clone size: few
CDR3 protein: CASSPRLDGANEQFF
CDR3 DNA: TGTGCCAGCAGCCCACGTTTAGATGGGGCAAATGAGCAGTTCTTC

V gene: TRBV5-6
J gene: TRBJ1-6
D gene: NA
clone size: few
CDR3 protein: CASSLRPGIRNSPLHF
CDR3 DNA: TGTGCCAGCAGCTTACGACCAGGGATACGGAATTCACCCCTCCACTTT

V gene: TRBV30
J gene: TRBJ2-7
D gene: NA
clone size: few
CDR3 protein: CAWSVGTTYEQYF
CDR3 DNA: TGTGCCTGGAGTGTCGGCACGACCTACGAGCAGTACTTC

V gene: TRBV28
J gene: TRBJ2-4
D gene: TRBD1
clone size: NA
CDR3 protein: CASSLRTGGAKNIQYF
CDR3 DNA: TGTGCCAGCAGTCTAAGGACAGGGGGGGCCAAAAACATTCAGTACTTC

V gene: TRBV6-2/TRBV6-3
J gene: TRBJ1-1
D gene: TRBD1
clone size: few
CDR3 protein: CASREGATYTEAFF
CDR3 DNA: TGTGCCAGCAGGGAGGGGGCGACTTACACTGAAGCTTTCTTT

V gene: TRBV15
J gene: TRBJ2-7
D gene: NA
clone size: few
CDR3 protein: CATSHPGTSYEQYF
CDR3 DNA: TGTGCCACCAGCCATCCGGGGACCTCCTACGAGCAGTACTTC

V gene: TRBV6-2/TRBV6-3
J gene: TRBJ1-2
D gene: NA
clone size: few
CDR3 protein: CASTRVPGDGYTF
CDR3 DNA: TGTGCCAGCACCCGGGTCCCAGGGGACGGCTACACCTTC

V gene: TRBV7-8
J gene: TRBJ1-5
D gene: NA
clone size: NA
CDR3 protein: CASSLDSYRASGQPQHF
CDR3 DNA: TGTGCCAGCAGCTTAGACAGCTACAGGGCGTCGGGTCAGCCCCAGCATTTT

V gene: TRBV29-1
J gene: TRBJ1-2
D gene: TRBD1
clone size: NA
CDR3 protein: CSSRDRQANYGYTF
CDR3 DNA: TGCAGCTCACGGGACAGGCAAGCTAACTATGGCTACACCTTC

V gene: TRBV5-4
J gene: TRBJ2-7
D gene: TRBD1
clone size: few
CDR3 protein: CASSLEVGTGGFSSSYEQYF
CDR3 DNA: TGTGCCAGCAGCTTGGAAGTTGGGACAGGGGGGTTTTCGAGCTCCTACGAGCAGTACTTC

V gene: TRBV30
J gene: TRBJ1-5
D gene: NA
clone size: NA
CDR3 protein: CAWSVRWDWDGNQPQHF
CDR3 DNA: TGTGCCTGGAGTGTACGGTGGGACTGGGATGGCAATCAGCCCCAGCATTTT

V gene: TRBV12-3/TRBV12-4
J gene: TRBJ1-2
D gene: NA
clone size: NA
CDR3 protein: CASSLTGVPNYGYTF
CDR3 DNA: TGTGCCAGCAGTTTAACAGGAGTACCAAACTATGGCTACACCTTC

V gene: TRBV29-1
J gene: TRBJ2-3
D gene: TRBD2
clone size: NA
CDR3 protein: CSVVLAGGSDTQYF
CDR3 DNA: TGCAGCGTTGTGTTAGCGGGAGGATCAGATACGCAGTATTTT

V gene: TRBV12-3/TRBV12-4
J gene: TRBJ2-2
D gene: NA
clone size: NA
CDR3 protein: CATQNEIGTGELFF
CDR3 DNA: TGTGCCACCCAGAACGAGATTGGAACCGGGGAGCTGTTTTTT

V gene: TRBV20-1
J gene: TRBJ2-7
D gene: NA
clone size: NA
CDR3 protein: CSASSSRGPSYEQYF
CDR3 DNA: TGCAGTGCTAGTTCTTCGCGGGGGCCCTCCTACGAGCAGTACTTC

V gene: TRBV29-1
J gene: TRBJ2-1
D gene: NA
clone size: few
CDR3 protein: CSVEEGRGGYNEQFF
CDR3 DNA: TGCAGCGTTGAAGAAGGCAGGGGGGGTTACAATGAGCAGTTCTTC

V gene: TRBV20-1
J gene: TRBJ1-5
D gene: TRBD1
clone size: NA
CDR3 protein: CSASDTGAGQPQHF
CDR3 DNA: TGCAGTGCTAGCGATACAGGGGCGGGGCAGCCCCAGCATTTT

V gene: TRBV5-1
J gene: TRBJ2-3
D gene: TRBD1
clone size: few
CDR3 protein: CASSRNRGGTDTQYF
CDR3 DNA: TGCGCCAGCAGCAGGAACAGGGGTGGCACAGATACGCAGTATTTT

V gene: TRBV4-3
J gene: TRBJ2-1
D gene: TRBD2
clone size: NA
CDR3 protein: CASSQGWRGDEQFF
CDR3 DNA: TGCGCCAGCAGCCAAGGGTGGCGGGGGGATGAGCAGTTCTTC

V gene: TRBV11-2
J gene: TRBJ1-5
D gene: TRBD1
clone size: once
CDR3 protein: CASSPGTGPHQPQHF
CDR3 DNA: TGTGCCAGCAGCCCCGGGACAGGGCCCCATCAGCCCCAGCATTTT